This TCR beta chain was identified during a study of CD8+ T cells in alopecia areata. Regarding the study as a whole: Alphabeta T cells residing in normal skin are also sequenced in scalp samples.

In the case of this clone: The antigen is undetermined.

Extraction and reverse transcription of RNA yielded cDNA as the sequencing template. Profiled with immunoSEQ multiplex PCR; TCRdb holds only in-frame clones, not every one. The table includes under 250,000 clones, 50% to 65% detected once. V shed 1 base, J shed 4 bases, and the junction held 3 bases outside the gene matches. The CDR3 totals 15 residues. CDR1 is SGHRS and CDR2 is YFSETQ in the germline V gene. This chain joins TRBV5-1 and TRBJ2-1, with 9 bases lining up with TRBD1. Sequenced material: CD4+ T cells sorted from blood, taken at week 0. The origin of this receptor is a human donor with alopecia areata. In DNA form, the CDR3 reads TGCGCCAGCAGCTTGTGGGACAGGGCATACAATGAGCAGTTCTTC. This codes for CASSLWDRAYNEQFF.